This is a list of T cell receptor beta chains from one sample in a study of T-cell reconstitution after alpha-beta-depleted transplantation in children. In TCRdb, the PCR reads were re-called with MiXCR into one record per CDR3 protein. Of 440,000 or so distinct CDR3 sequences in the sample, roughly a tenth were seen once. This sample comprised PBMCs from the stem cell graft donor, obtained from the stem cell graft. These TCRs come from a human donor who donated a stem cell graft to a child with acute myeloid leukemia. Each CDR3 is given with its conserved first and last residue. A D gene is named only where the DNA matches it firmly. Expanded clones get a size class; other rows say once, few or many, or leave the size out.

v_call	clone_size	d_call	j_call	cdr3_nt	cdr3_aa
TRBV12-3/TRBV12-4	few	TRBD1	TRBJ2-1	TGTGCCAGCAGCCGGGACAGGGCTAAAAATGAGCAGTTCTTC	CASSRDRAKNEQFF
TRBV24-1	-	-	TRBJ2-1	TGTGCCACCAGTCATGCGCTAGCGTCCGAGCAGTTCTTC	CATSHALASEQFF
TRBV6-2/TRBV6-3	-	-	TRBJ2-5	TGTGCCAGCAACCTACGGGGGACAGAGAGAGGGGAGACCCAGTACTTC	CASNLRGTERGETQYF
TRBV6-2/TRBV6-3	few	TRBD1	TRBJ2-5	TGTGCCAGCAGTTACCTCGCCGGGACAGGGCAAGAGACCCAGTACTTC	CASSYLAGTGQETQYF
TRBV6-5	-	-	TRBJ2-1	TGTGCCAGCAGTTTTCAAGGGCTTAGTGAGCAGTTCTTC	CASSFQGLSEQFF
TRBV6-1	few	-	TRBJ2-5	TGTGCCAGCAGTAATACAGGCAGGACGGAAGAGACCCAGTACTTC	CASSNTGRTEETQYF
TRBV5-1	few	TRBD1	TRBJ1-6	TGCGCCAGCAGATTGGAGGGACAGGGATATAATTCACCCCTCCACTTT	CASRLEGQGYNSPLHF
TRBV6-5	-	-	TRBJ1-2	TGTGCCAGCAGTTACTCGATAGCAGGGTCATTTGGCTACACCTTC	CASSYSIAGSFGYTF
TRBV5-5	-	-	TRBJ1-6	TGTGCCAGCAGCTTGGTATCAGACCCTCTGGGTTCACCCCTCCACTTT	CASSLVSDPLGSPLHF
TRBV20-1	few	-	TRBJ1-4	TGCAGTGCTCCGTTTCTGGGCAGGGGAGCAACTAATGAAAAACTGTTTTTT	CSAPFLGRGATNEKLFF
TRBV5-8	few	TRBD1	TRBJ2-2	TGTGCCAGCACCTGGACAGGATACACCGGGGAGCTGTTTTTT	CASTWTGYTGELFF
TRBV12-3/TRBV12-4	-	-	TRBJ2-4	TGTGCCAGCAGCACGGGAGAGGCGAACATTCAGTACTTC	CASSTGEANIQYF
TRBV7-2	many	-	TRBJ2-3	TGTGCCAGCAGCTTAGTAGGCGGGCCAGTCACAGATACGCAGTATTTT	CASSLVGGPVTDTQYF
TRBV5-1	-	-	TRBJ2-1	TGCGCCAGCAGCTCTGAGGGGGGGTCGGATGAGCAGTTCTTC	CASSSEGGSDEQFF
TRBV27	-	-	TRBJ1-5	TGTGCCAGCAGTTTTAAGGGTCTTAGCAATCAGCCCCAGCATTTT	CASSFKGLSNQPQHF
TRBV6-1	once	-	TRBJ1-2	TGTGCCAGCGGGGGCGGTTCGGTCAACTATGGCTACACCTTC	CASGGGSVNYGYTF
TRBV19	few	-	TRBJ2-1	TGTGCCAGTAGTATAGTAGGGGCCGCCTACAATGAGCAGTTCTTC	CASSIVGAAYNEQFF
TRBV20-1	-	TRBD2	TRBJ2-4	TGCAGTGCCGAACGAGCGGGGGGGGCCAAAAACATTCAGTACTTC	CSAERAGGAKNIQYF
TRBV9	-	-	TRBJ2-1	TGTGCCAGCAGCGTAGTGGGGGTCTCCTACAATGAGCAGTTCTTC	CASSVVGVSYNEQFF
TRBV5-6	-	-	TRBJ2-3	TGTGCCGGCAGCTTACAAGATACGCAGTATTTT	CAGSLQDTQYF
TRBV29-1	few	-	TRBJ2-7	TGCAGCCCCCTAGTCGGACAGTACTTC	CSPLVGQYF
TRBV7-2	-	-	TRBJ1-5	TGTGCCAGCAGCTTAGTAGGAAATAGCCATCAGCCCCAGCATTTT	CASSLVGNSHQPQHF
TRBV7-3	-	TRBD2	TRBJ2-1	TGTGCCAGCAGCGTTCTAGCGGGAACAGGAAACAATGAGCAGTTCTTC	CASSVLAGTGNNEQFF
TRBV4-1	few	TRBD1	TRBJ1-2	TGCGCCAGCAGCCAACCAAAGACAGGGCAACATTATGGCTACACCTTC	CASSQPKTGQHYGYTF
TRBV20-1	few	-	TRBJ1-2	TGCAGTGCTAGTGTACAAGACAGTAACTATGGCTACACCTTC	CSASVQDSNYGYTF
TRBV24-1	many	-	TRBJ2-1	TGTGCCACCAGTGATTTGAACAATGAGCAGTTCTTC	CATSDLNNEQFF
TRBV25-1	-	TRBD2	TRBJ2-3	TGTGCCAGCAGTGAATTCGGGGATAGCGGGGTCACAGATACGCAGTATTTT	CASSEFGDSGVTDTQYF
TRBV7-3	once	-	TRBJ2-7	TGTGCCAGCAGCTTAACCGGGGCGAGGGACAACGAGCAGTACTTC	CASSLTGARDNEQYF
TRBV29-1	many	TRBD1	TRBJ1-5	TGCAGCGTAGGGACAGGGGGCAATCAGCCCCAGCATTTT	CSVGTGGNQPQHF
TRBV15	few	-	TRBJ2-1	TGTGCCACCAGCTCTCTCAGTGGGAAATCCTACAATGAGCAGTTCTTC	CATSSLSGKSYNEQFF
TRBV20-1	-	-	TRBJ2-3	TGCAGTGCTAGGAAGCAAAGCACAGATACGCAGTATTTT	CSARKQSTDTQYF
TRBV7-9	-	-	TRBJ1-1	TGTGCCAGCAGCCGTGGGAATGTGGGGGAAAGAGCTTTCTTT	CASSRGNVGERAFF
TRBV12-3/TRBV12-4	few	-	TRBJ2-3	TGTGCCAGCAGTTTTAGCACGAATACGCAGTATTTT	CASSFSTNTQYF
TRBV29-1	many	-	TRBJ2-2	TGCAGCGTGCTAGCCTCGAACACCGGGGAGCTGTTTTTT	CSVLASNTGELFF
TRBV2	few	TRBD2	TRBJ2-2	TGTGCCAGGACTAGCGGGAGAACCGGGGAGCTGTTTTTT	CARTSGRTGELFF
TRBV9	many	-	TRBJ2-1	TGTGCCAGCAGTGTGGGTGGGGGTAATGAGCAGTTCTTC	CASSVGGGNEQFF
TRBV7-8	few	-	TRBJ2-1	TGTGCCAGCAGCTTAGTGGCTCCATACAATGAGCAGTTCTTC	CASSLVAPYNEQFF
TRBV5-6	few	-	TRBJ2-1	TGTGCCAGCAGCTTGCAGGAAGAGCCCTACAATGAGCAGTTCTTC	CASSLQEEPYNEQFF
TRBV20-1	-	-	TRBJ2-3	TGCAGTGCTAGGGACCGGGACTCAAACACAGATACGCAGTATTTT	CSARDRDSNTDTQYF
TRBV7-4	-	TRBD2	TRBJ2-1	TGTGCCAGCAGCTTAGTCGGCGGGAGTGTCGATGAGCAGTTCTTC	CASSLVGGSVDEQFF
TRBV9	few	-	TRBJ2-2	TGTGCCAGCAGCGTAGCTGGGCGCGCCGGCGGCGGGGAGCTGTTTTTT	CASSVAGRAGGGELFF
TRBV29-1	few	TRBD2	TRBJ2-2	TGCAGCGTTGGAAGGGGCACTAGCGGGAGGGCCGGGGAGCTGTTTTTT	CSVGRGTSGRAGELFF
TRBV11-2	few	TRBD2	TRBJ2-1	TGTGCCAGCAGACCAGGACTAGCGGGGGGAGACTACAATGAGCAGTTCTTC	CASRPGLAGGDYNEQFF
TRBV6-1	many	-	TRBJ1-2	TGTGCCAGCAGCCTAGAGCTTAGTGGCAACTATGGCTACACCTTC	CASSLELSGNYGYTF
TRBV12-3/TRBV12-4	medium-sized	TRBD2	TRBJ2-1	TGTGCCAGCAGTTTAGCGCGCGGGAGCCCCTACAATGAGCAGTTCTTC	CASSLARGSPYNEQFF
TRBV15	-	-	TRBJ2-4	TGTGCCACCAGCAGGACTTTATACGGCATTCAGTACTTC	CATSRTLYGIQYF
TRBV7-2	many	-	TRBJ1-5	TGTGCCAGCAGCTTAAGTAGGGGAAAGCAGCCCCAGCATTTT	CASSLSRGKQPQHF
TRBV12-3/TRBV12-4	few	-	TRBJ1-5	TGTGCCAGCAGTTTTTACCCAGGGTCAAATCAGCCCCAGCATTTT	CASSFYPGSNQPQHF
TRBV5-1	few	TRBD1	TRBJ1-4	TGCGCCAGCAGTACCTCAGGGGGCTCGGGTGAAAAACTGTTTTTT	CASSTSGGSGEKLFF
TRBV20-1	-	-	TRBJ2-5	TGCAGTGCTAGAGTCGGGGTGGGGGCGCTTTTGGCCCAAGAGACCCAGTACTTC	CSARVGVGALLAQETQYF
TRBV25-1	many	-	TRBJ2-7	TGTGCCAGCAGTGAATTAGAGGGTTACGAGCAGTACTTC	CASSELEGYEQYF
TRBV5-6	-	TRBD1	TRBJ1-5	TGTGCCAGCAGCTTGGCCGGACAGGCCTACAATCAGCCCCAGCATTTT	CASSLAGQAYNQPQHF